The 18 T cell receptor beta chains below all came from one sample that was sequenced in a study of B cell selection in AIRE deficiency. Sequencing used immunoSEQ multiplex PCR; TCRdb keeps in-frame clones, though not all of them. The sample shows 20,000 to 30,000 clones, 90% to 98% of them seen only once. Conventional CD4 T cells were sorted as CD4+CD127+ cells. The sample comprised CD4+CD127+ conventional T cells sorted from PBMCs. All receptors derive from a human donor in good health.

The V gene is TRBV27, the J gene TRBJ2-3; a weak D match, TRBD2 (7 bases). V was cut by 6 bases and J by 0 bases, with 16 bases left in between. The CDR3 is 16 residues long. The germline CDR1 and CDR2 sequences are MNHEY and SMNVEV (reference sequence). The CDR3 loop reads CASSREGDYSTDTQYF. In DNA form, the CDR3 reads TGTGCCAGCAGCCGAGAGGGGGACTACAGCACAGATACGCAGTATTTT.

Remarks on this clone: Other DNA sequences in the same sample also yield this CDR3. This rearrangement joins TRBV15 to TRBJ1-1, with D perhaps TRBD1 (5 bases). From germline, CDR1 is LNHNV and CDR2 YYDKDF (reference sequence). The CDR3 runs to 14 residues. Trimming shortened V by 2 bases and J by 8 bases, and 15 bases separated the two germline ends. CDR3 protein: CATSRLTGTQEAFF. DNA for the CDR3: TGTGCCACCAGCAGACTAACCGGGACTCAAGAAGCTTTCTTT.

This clone was seen only once. The gene calls are TRBV5-1 and TRBJ2-5, with D unclear. Trimming removed 1 base from V and 5 bases from J, with 15 bases in between. This CDR3 has 15 amino acids. CDR1 is SGHRS, CDR2 YFSETQ, per germline. This chain's CDR3 is CASSLRPGTRETQYF. The CDR3 coding sequence is TGCGCCAGCAGCTTGAGGCCTGGAACTCGGGAGACCCAGTACTTC.

The genes are TRBV7-6 and TRBJ2-3; D not resolved. Deletions cut 4 bases from V and 2 bases from J, with 7 bases between. CDR3 size: 13 residues. CDR1 and CDR2 (germline): SGHVS, FNYEAQ. CDR3 in DNA: TGTGCCAGCAGCTCCCGTGACACAGATACGCAGTATTTT. This encodes CASSSRDTDTQYF.

The chain employs TRBV19 and TRBJ1-1; D perhaps matches TRBD1 (5 bases). The CDR3 is 13 residues long. Germline CDR1 and CDR2: LNHDA and SQIVND (reference sequence). V was trimmed by 7 bases and J by 10 bases, leaving 19 bases between them. For the CDR3, the DNA is TGTGCCAGTACCTCGCGGGGCCCACCTCGAGCTTTCTTT. Its protein is CASTSRGPPRAFF.

This chain joins TRBV6-5 and TRBJ1-1; possible D gene TRBD1, 5 bases. The germline V gene encodes CDR1 MNHEY and CDR2 SVGAGI. The germline V and J ends were trimmed by 10 bases and 1 base, with 13 bases remaining between them. This CDR3 is built from 13 residues. CDR3 loop: CATLAGRNTEAFF. The CDR3 nucleotides are TGTGCCACCCTTGCGGGGCGGAACACTGAAGCTTTCTTT.

V is TRBV28 and J is TRBJ2-7; TRBD2 aligns across 9 bases. Germline V gene lookup returns CDR1 MDHEN and CDR2 SYDVKM. This CDR3 is built from 15 residues. Unmatched junction bases numbered 8, after V lost 5 bases and J lost 3 bases. As DNA, the CDR3 is TGTGCCAGCAGTGGCCGCGGGAGGGCCCGCTACGAGCAGTACTTC. It is translated as CASSGRGRARYEQYF.

This chain uses TRBV11-1 with TRBJ1-1, with D perhaps TRBD1 (5 bases). Deletions cut 3 bases from V and 4 bases from J, with 12 bases between. Germline CDR1 and CDR2: SGHAT and FQDESV (reference sequence). The CDR3 runs to 14 residues. The CDR3 nucleotides read TGTGCCAGCAGCTTTCGGGGGTCAGGCACTGAAGCTTTCTTT. Its protein product is CASSFRGSGTEAFF. The full variable domain, completed using reference TRBV11-1 and TRBJ1-1, is EAEVAQSPRYKITEKSQAVAFWCDPISGHATLYWYRQILGQGPELLVQFQDESVVDDSQLPKDRFSAERLKGVDSTLKIQPAELGDSAMYLCASSFRGSGTEAFFGQGTRLTVV.

This chain connects TRBV29-1 to TRBJ1-1; D is possibly TRBD1 (6 bases). The length of the CDR3 is 14 residues. Germline assignment: CDR1 SQVTM and CDR2 ANQGSEA. Trimming left V 6 bases short and J 0 bases short, with 14 bases between. For the CDR3, the DNA is TGCAGCGTCAAAACTCCAGGGGTGAACACTGAAGCTTTCTTT. Translation gives CSVKTPGVNTEAFF.

The chain uses TRBV6-5 and TRBJ1-2, with 7 bases lining up with TRBD1. Germline assignment: CDR1 MNHEY and CDR2 SVGAGI. With 5 bases clipped from V and 4 bases from J, the junction kept 4 bases outside the gene matches. The CDR3 spans 13 residues. The CDR3 DNA follows: TGTGCCAGCAGTGCGGACAGGATCTATGGCTACACCTTC. Translation gives CASSADRIYGYTF.

The genes are TRBV19 and TRBJ1-5; 7 nucleotides agree with TRBD1. V shed 6 bases and J 0 bases; nucleotides not matched to a gene: 5. Germline V gives CDR1 LNHDA, CDR2 SQIVND (reference sequence). CDR3 length: 15 residues. The CDR3 sequence: CASRMQGVSNQPQHF. For the CDR3, the DNA is TGTGCCAGTAGGATGCAGGGGGTTAGCAATCAGCCCCAGCATTTT.

This chain links TRBV7-2 with TRBJ2-7; tentative D call: TRBD1 (6 bases). The CDR3 is 13 amino acids. V lost 2 bases and J 2 bases, leaving 7 bases between the germline ends. Germline V CDR1 and CDR2: SGHTA, FQGNSA. This CDR3 is CASSLYRAYEQYF. For the CDR3, the DNA is TGTGCCAGCAGCTTATACAGGGCCTACGAGCAGTACTTC.

The chain joins TRBV4-2 to TRBJ2-2, with 12 nucleotides matching TRBD1. V dropped 1 base and J dropped 4; count of bases not matched to a gene: 4. Germline V gene lookup returns CDR1 LGHNA and CDR2 YNFKEQ. The CDR3 consists of 17 residues. The CDR3 DNA reads TGTGCCAGCAGCCAAGTGGGACAGGGGGCTAGCACCGGGGAGCTGTTTTTT. The encoded protein is CASSQVGQGASTGELFF.

The chain uses TRBV7-3 and TRBJ2-5, with D possibly matching TRBD2 (6 bases). Trimming took 3 bases from V and 9 from J, leaving 11 bases between them. The CDR3 totals 12 residues. Germline values: CDR1 SGHTA, CDR2 FQGTGA. The CDR3 here is CASSLMGEAQYF. The CDR3 DNA is TGTGCCAGCAGCTTGATGGGGGAGGCCCAGTACTTC.

V is TRBV6-6 and J is TRBJ1-2, with D uncertain. V shed 5 bases and J shed 8 bases, with 18 bases lying between them. The V gene's germline CDR1 is MNHNY and CDR2 SVGAGI (reference sequence). The CDR3 contains 14 residues. CDR3 bases: TGTGCCAGCAGTGCACGGGGAGGTGGCGACGGCTACACCTTC. It codes for CASSARGGGDGYTF.

The chain employs TRBV5-1 and TRBJ2-7; D not resolved. Germline-derived CDR1 and CDR2 are SGHRS and YFSETQ. This CDR3 contains 14 residues. V dropped 0 bases and J dropped 4 bases, with 11 bases sitting between them. The CDR3 here is CASSLAGRGYEQYF. The CDR3 DNA reads as TGCGCCAGCAGCTTGGCTGGGCGCGGATACGAGCAGTACTTC.

V usage is TRBV21-1 and J usage is TRBJ2-7; the DNA was not used to check the table's D call, TRBD2. TRBV21-1 is a listed pseudogene. The CDR3 has 19 amino acids. CDR3 residues: CASTPFSTGTSGRLYEQYF. DNA of the CDR3: TGTGCCAGCACCCCCTTTTCAACCGGGACTAGCGGGAGGTTATACGAGCAGTACTTC.

The V call is TRBV15, the J call TRBJ2-7, with 10 bases fitting TRBD2. The length of the CDR3 is 15 residues. The germline V gene has CDR1 LNHNV and CDR2 YYDKDF (reference sequence). J was trimmed by 2 bases and V by 3 bases; bases with no gene match: 4. The CDR3 DNA reads TGTGCCACCAGCAGCGGACTAGCGGACACCTACGAGCAGTACTTC. It codes for CATSSGLADTYEQYF.